The present T cell receptor beta chain was sequenced within a study of beta chain features in type 1 diabetes. Study-level points and caveats: Across all four CD4+ subsets, people with type 1 diabetes showed modestly shorter TCRB CDR3s. A greater similarity of naive, central memory and Treg TCRB repertoires was seen among patients than among healthy donors. VDJ junctions from type 1 diabetes patients carried fewer insertions and larger deletions.

A remark on this clone: Antigen unknown.

Germline V gene data show CDR1 as SEHNR and CDR2 as FQNEAQ (reference sequence). The CDR3 runs 15 residues. The V end was cut by 0 bases, the J end by 5 bases, with 10 bases between. Expressed TCRB transcripts got sequenced, as all isolated RNA was reverse transcribed. Assay: immunoSEQ multiplex PCR; the TCRdb copy retains only in-frame clones and omits some. The sample holds more than 250,000 clones; 15% are singletons and the top ten take less than 0.02%. This receptor was obtained from a young man with type 1 diabetes. The sample was naive CD4+ T cells from blood. The chain has TRBV7-9 and TRBJ1-4, with D tentatively TRBD1 (5 bases). The CDR3 loop is CASSLAQAPNEKLFF. CDR3 bases: TGTGCCAGCAGCTTAGCACAGGCCCCAAATGAAAAACTGTTTTTT. Together with reference TRBV7-9 and TRBJ1-4, the CDR3 gives the full variable domain: DTGVSQNPRHKITKRGQNVTFRCDPISEHNRLYWYRQTLGQGPEFLTYFQNEAQLEKSRLLSDRFSAERPKGSFSTLEIQRTEQGDSAMYLCASSLAQAPNEKLFFGSGTQLSVL.